A single sample is the source of the 21 T cell receptor beta chains below, sequenced in a study of technical replicates of blood from a handful of donors. Clones were read by immunoSEQ multiplex PCR, and TCRdb kept only the in-frame ones, dropping some. The sample records more than 65,000 clones, 96% being singletons. The sample consisted of T cells isolated from PBMCs. These receptors originate from a human donor in good health.

The CDR3 nucleotides are TGTGCCAGCGGGACAGTCTCAAACGAGCAGTACTTC. It translates to CASGTVSNEQYF. The J gene is TRBJ2-7, the V gene TRBV27; 7 positions agree with TRBD1. Per germline, CDR1 MNHEY and CDR2 SMNVEV (reference sequence). Trimming removed 8 bases from V and 5 bases from J; junction bases left unmatched: 6. This CDR3 is 12 amino acids long.

Of note for this clone: No DNA is shown, since the ends of the CDR3 on it are uncertain; the CDR3 is the one TCRdb lists. The rearrangement joins TRBV27 to TRBJ2-1; whether TRBD2, the table's D call, matches the DNA was not checked. The CDR3 totals 14 residues, both ends included. Per germline, CDR1 MNHEY and CDR2 SMNVEV (reference sequence). The CDR3 region is CASSLRSSVGPGVF.

The chain links TRBV19 to TRBJ2-7, with D perhaps TRBD1 (6 bases). The CDR3 is 11 amino acids. Germline V gene data show CDR1 as LNHDA and CDR2 as SQIVND (reference sequence). V dropped 6 bases and J dropped 3 bases, with 6 bases sitting between them. The CDR3 sequence is CASRQGYEQYF. For the CDR3, the DNA is TGTGCCAGTAGACAGGGCTACGAGCAGTACTTC.

V is TRBV7-3 and J is TRBJ2-1; 13 bases line up with TRBD2. CDR1 is SGHTA, CDR2 FQGTGA, per germline. This CDR3 contains 14 residues. V lost 4 bases, J lost 6 bases, and 0 bases stayed unmatched. CDR3 residues: CASSWTSGSNEQFF. Written as DNA, the CDR3 is TGTGCCAGCAGCTGGACTAGCGGGAGCAATGAGCAGTTCTTC.

This chain connects TRBV6-1 to TRBJ2-1; 10 bases are shared with TRBD2. The V gene's germline CDR1 is MNHNS and CDR2 SASEGT. J gave up 8 bases and V 3 bases, and 10 bases lay outside the gene matches. The CDR3 consists of 16 residues. In nucleotides, the CDR3 is TGTGCCAGCAGTGATGTAGCGGGAGGTGGGTGGGATGAGCAGTTCTTC. The encoded protein is CASSDVAGGGWDEQFF.

J is TRBJ2-3 and V is TRBV6-1; 12 bases match TRBD2. Germline V lookup: CDR1 MNHNS, CDR2 SASEGT. This CDR3 comprises 15 residues. Trimming removed 3 bases from V and 7 bases from J; junction bases left unmatched: 5. The CDR3 coding sequence is TGTGCCAGCAGTGAGGCTAGCGGGAGGGTATATACGCAGTATTTT. Translating gives CASSEASGRVYTQYF.

The V and J genes are TRBV2 and TRBJ1-4, with 7 nucleotides matching TRBD1. The junction had 9 bases not matched to a gene; V was cut back by 2 bases and J by 3 bases. CDR1 is SNHLY and CDR2 is FYNNEI in the germline V gene. The CDR3 sequence is 17 residues long. CDR3 sequence (DNA): TGTGCCAGCAGTGAAAAGTCACAGGGGTGGGCTAATGAAAAACTGTTTTTT. Encoded protein: CASSEKSQGWANEKLFF.

The chain joins TRBV7-9 to TRBJ2-7; 7 bases map to TRBD1. Germline values: CDR1 SEHNR, CDR2 FQNEAQ (reference sequence). The V gene end was trimmed by 1 base and the J gene end by 4 bases; junction bases not matched to a gene: 10. This CDR3 is built from 16 residues. This CDR3 is CASSLVPPGQRYEQYF. CDR3 DNA: TGTGCCAGCAGCTTAGTCCCCCCGGGACAGCGGTACGAGCAGTACTTC.

The CDR3 spells CASSEGSGRRWETQYF. The CDR3, as DNA: TGTGCCAGCAGTGAGGGTAGCGGGAGAAGGTGGGAGACCCAGTACTTC. V and J are TRBV6-1 and TRBJ2-5, with 9 positions matching TRBD2. Germline values: CDR1 MNHNS, CDR2 SASEGT. With V trimmed by 3 bases and J by 5 bases, 10 bases remained unmatched. CDR3 length: 16 amino acids.

The V call is TRBV18, the J call TRBJ1-3, with D perhaps matching TRBD1 (6 bases). The CDR3 covers 14 residues. Trimming removed 4 bases at V and 7 bases at J, with 14 bases between. The germline V gene has CDR1 KGHSH and CDR2 LQKENI. The CDR3 nucleotides read TGTGCCAGCTCACGTTTTGAGGACAGCAACACCATATATTTT. The encoded protein is CASSRFEDSNTIYF.

This chain links TRBV28 with TRBJ1-5; D is undetermined. Germline CDR1 reads MDHEN; CDR2 reads SYDVKM. This CDR3 has 15 residues. With 5 bases removed from V and 0 bases from J, the gap between germline ends came to 11 bases. The CDR3 spells CASSKQRYSNQPQHF. CDR3 sequence (DNA): TGTGCCAGCAGTAAGCAAAGATATAGCAATCAGCCCCAGCATTTT.

The J gene is TRBJ1-2, the V gene TRBV5-1; the D is unclear. CDR1 is SGHRS and CDR2 is YFSETQ in the germline V gene. There are 16 residues in the CDR3. The ends were cut back, 6 bases at V and 0 bases at J, with 18 bases in the middle. The CDR3 spells CASKLDPERANYGYTF. CDR3 coding DNA: TGCGCCAGCAAGTTGGACCCCGAGAGGGCTAACTATGGCTACACCTTC.

The chain employs TRBV27 and TRBJ1-2, with D hard to call. The CDR3 contains 16 residues. Deletions cut 5 bases from V and 4 bases from J, with 20 bases between. CDR1 is MNHEY and CDR2 is SMNVEV in the germline V gene (reference sequence). In DNA, the CDR3 is TGTGCCAGCAGTGACAATAAAAGAGTAGGTAGCTATGGCTACACCTTC. It codes for CASSDNKRVGSYGYTF.

This chain connects TRBV7-9 to TRBJ1-5, with a weak D call TRBD1 (6 bases). V was clipped by 0 bases and J by 7 bases, with 13 bases between them. The CDR3 runs 15 residues. CDR1 is SEHNR and CDR2 is FQNEAQ in the germline V gene (reference sequence). The CDR3 nucleotides read TGTGCCAGCAGCTTAGCAGGGCAGGGGATACAGCCCCAGCATTTT. Amino acid sequence: CASSLAGQGIQPQHF.

The J gene is TRBJ1-1, the V gene TRBV19, with D perhaps TRBD1 (5 bases). The germline V and J ends were trimmed by 5 bases and 1 base, with 11 bases remaining between them. CDR3 size: 14 residues. CDR1 and CDR2 (germline): LNHDA, SQIVND (reference sequence). CDR3 protein: CASSPQGGNTEAFF. The CDR3 DNA follows: TGTGCCAGTAGTCCCCAGGGAGGGAACACTGAAGCTTTCTTT. Based on the CDR3 plus reference TRBV19 and TRBJ1-1, the full variable domain is DGGITQSPKYLFRKEGQNVTLSCEQNLNHDAMYWYRQDPGQGLRLIYYSQIVNDFQKGDIAEGYSVSREKKESFPLTVTSAQKNPTAFYLCASSPQGGNTEAFFGQGTRLTVV.

The rearrangement joins TRBV11-3 to TRBJ2-7, with 7 positions matching TRBD1. The V segment lost 4 bases and the J segment 2 bases; nucleotides outside the gene matches: 5. Germline CDR1 is SGHNT and CDR2 is YENEEA. The CDR3 is 14 residues long. CDR3: CASSSRDSPYEQYF. CDR3 coding DNA: TGTGCCAGCAGCTCAAGGGACAGTCCCTACGAGCAGTACTTC.

This chain uses TRBV5-4 with TRBJ2-7, with D possibly matching TRBD1 (5 bases). V lost 0 bases, J lost 2 bases, and 9 bases lay in between. The CDR3 covers 14 residues. The V gene's germline CDR1 is SGHNT and CDR2 YYREEE (reference sequence). The CDR3 is CASSLEAGPYEQYF. DNA of the CDR3: TGTGCCAGCAGCTTGGAGGCAGGGCCCTACGAGCAGTACTTC.

The J gene is TRBJ1-5, the V gene TRBV4-3; 7 bases align to TRBD1. Trimming took 8 bases from V and 0 from J; bases not matched to a gene: 7. The germline V gene encodes CDR1 LGHNA and CDR2 YSLEER. The CDR3 spans 15 residues. The CDR3 spells CASQTGVYSNQPQHF. The CDR3 nucleotides read TGCGCCAGCCAAACAGGGGTATATAGCAATCAGCCCCAGCATTTT.

For the CDR3, the DNA is TGTGCCAGCAGCCAAGGGGCGGGAGACAATGAGCAGTTCTTC. Its translation is CASSQGAGDNEQFF. This chain uses TRBV4-2 with TRBJ2-1; TRBD2 aligns across 7 bases. After removal of 1 base from V and 5 bases from J, the junction contained 2 bases not matched to a gene. This CDR3 spans 14 amino acids. CDR1 is LGHNA, CDR2 YNFKEQ, per germline.

CDR3 nucleotide sequence: TGTGCAAGTCGCTTTCCAGTACAGCGGGAGAGTGTCTACGAGCAGTACTTC. As protein: CASRFPVQRESVYEQYF. The chain is built from TRBV12-2 and TRBJ2-7; the D segment call TRBD2 is taken from the table without a DNA check. TRBV12-2 is a pseudogene. The CDR3 runs 17 residues.

V is TRBV4-3 and J is TRBJ1-2, with TRBD1 identical over 8 bases. Trimming cost V 0 bases and J 7 bases; bases outside gene matches: 28. The CDR3 loop spans 22 amino acids. Germline CDR1 is LGHNA and CDR2 is YSLEER. The CDR3 nucleotides read TGCGCCAGCAGCCAAGATCTGCTTTTTGGAGGGACAGGACCCTATAGTTCAAGTGGCTACACCTTC. Protein product: CASSQDLLFGGTGPYSSSGYTF.